This passage covers 17 T cell receptor beta chains from one sample sequenced in a study of control samples from healthy donors and cancer patients. Sequenced by immunoSEQ multiplex PCR; TCRdb stores in-frame clones only, minus some. The sample includes about 89,000 clones, roughly 86% of them seen just once. The sequenced sample was blood. These TCRs come from a man aged 30 to 39 in good health.

J is TRBJ2-3 and V is TRBV3-1 (or the pseudogene TRBV3-2); 9 positions agree with TRBD2. In germline, CDR1 is LGHDT, CDR2 YNNKEL (reference sequence). The trim removed 4 bases at V and 0 bases at J, leaving 8 bases unmatched. The CDR3 loop spans 17 amino acids. DNA for the CDR3: TGTGCCAGCAGCCTCCGAAGGGCGGGGGGGAGCACAGATACGCAGTATTTT. The encoded protein is CASSLRRAGGSTDTQYF.

This rearrangement joins TRBV24-1 to TRBJ1-2, with D tentatively TRBD1 (5 bases). The CDR3 has 13 amino acids. V was shortened by 3 bases and J by 4 bases, with 8 bases between the two germline ends. CDR1 and CDR2 from the germline V gene are KGHDR and SFDVKD. The CDR3 loop reads CATSDGAAYGYTF. The CDR3 DNA is TGTGCCACCAGTGATGGGGCGGCCTATGGCTACACCTTC.

This clone was observed a few times. The chain links TRBV12-1 to TRBJ1-1. TRBV12-1 is a known pseudogene. CDR3 length: 17 amino acids. This CDR3 reads CASSSAPANGMNTEAFF. In nucleotides, the CDR3 is TGTGCCAGCAGTTCTGCCCCGGCAAACGGAATGAACACTGAAGCTTTCTTT.

The V gene is TRBV25-1, the J gene TRBJ2-5; tentatively, D is TRBD1 (6 bases). V shed 0 bases and J shed 2 bases, with 10 bases lying between them. CDR1 is MGHDK and CDR2 is SYGVNS in the germline V gene. This CDR3 is 15 amino acids long. In DNA, the CDR3 is TGTGCCAGCAGTGAATACGTTACAGGGCAAGAGACCCAGTACTTC. Encoded protein: CASSEYVTGQETQYF.

The chain recombines TRBV10-3 with TRBJ1-6; D unresolved. Deletions cut 0 bases from V and 9 bases from J, with 6 bases between. Germline CDR1 is ENHRY and CDR2 is SYGVKD. There are 13 residues in the CDR3. The CDR3 is CAISESQSSPLHF. CDR3 nucleotides: TGTGCCATCAGTGAGTCGCAAAGTTCACCCCTCCACTTT.

The chain has TRBV5-1 and TRBJ2-1; either TRBD1 or TRBD2 may supply D (6 bases each). Per the germline V gene, CDR1 is SGHRS and CDR2 is YFSETQ. Between the trimmed V and J ends, which lost 0 bases and 4 bases, there was a span of 14 bases. CDR3 length equals 16 residues. CDR3 in amino acids: CASSLAWGASYNEQFF. CDR3 DNA sequence: TGCGCCAGCAGCTTGGCCTGGGGGGCCTCATACAATGAGCAGTTCTTC.

The chain carries TRBV2 and TRBJ1-1, with TRBD1 matching 10 bases. V was pared by 0 bases and J by 3 bases, with 16 bases of the junction left unmatched. The CDR3 totals 20 residues. Per germline, CDR1 SNHLY and CDR2 FYNNEI. In DNA form, the CDR3 reads TGTGCCAGCAGTGAAGCGCCCAATCCGGGACAGGGGAGAGCGGACACTGAAGCTTTCTTT. Translating gives CASSEAPNPGQGRADTEAFF.

V gene TRBV24-1 combines with J gene TRBJ2-7, with a possible D match to TRBD1 (5 bases). V was clipped by 2 bases and J by 4 bases, with 14 bases between them. There are 15 residues in the CDR3. CDR1 and CDR2 (germline): KGHDR, SFDVKD. The chain's CDR3 is CATSDSRALSYEQYF. The CDR3 DNA sequence: TGTGCCACCAGTGATTCCAGGGCCCTTTCTTACGAGCAGTACTTC.

The chain carries TRBV24-1 and TRBJ2-5; D remains unclear. CDR1 and CDR2 from the germline V gene are KGHDR and SFDVKD. There are 14 residues in the CDR3. Trimming shortened V by 1 base and J by 1 base, and 6 bases separated the two germline ends. The CDR3 protein is CATSDFGLQETQYF. The CDR3 nucleotides are TGTGCCACCAGTGATTTTGGCCTCCAAGAGACCCAGTACTTC.

This clone was observed once. V is TRBV18 and J is TRBJ2-2, with unresolved D. The CDR3 contains 16 residues. The ends were cut back, 2 bases at V and 2 bases at J, with 12 bases in the middle. The germline V gene encodes CDR1 KGHSH and CDR2 LQKENI. CDR3 coding DNA: TGTGCCAGCTCACCAGCCCTGGCTACCAACACCGGGGAGCTGTTTTTT. This sequence encodes CASSPALATNTGELFF.

This clone was counted once. This chain uses TRBV19 with TRBJ2-1; 9 bases fit TRBD2. The CDR3 consists of 17 residues. Looked up from germline, CDR1 is LNHDA and CDR2 is SQIVND (reference sequence). V was pared by 2 bases and J by 0 bases, with 5 bases of the junction left unmatched. The CDR3 nucleotides are TGTGCCAGTAGTATACTAGCGGGGCCTAACTCCTACAATGAGCAGTTCTTC. Protein product: CASSILAGPNSYNEQFF.

This chain links TRBV9 with TRBJ2-5; 9 bases map to TRBD2. CDR1 SGDLS and CDR2 YYNGEE come from the germline V gene. The CDR3 runs to 19 residues. The V gene end was trimmed by 4 bases and the J gene end by 2 bases; junction bases not matched to a gene: 18. CDR3 region: CASSRGGGPGTSRQETQYF. The CDR3 DNA is TGTGCCAGCAGCCGTGGGGGGGGACCCGGGACTAGCCGACAAGAGACCCAGTACTTC.

The chain is built from TRBV2 and TRBJ1-6; a possible D gene is TRBD1 (5 bases). The CDR3 covers 15 residues. V gave up 6 bases and J gave up 5 bases, with 14 bases separating them. Germline V gene sequence: CDR1 SNHLY, CDR2 FYNNEI. CDR3 DNA: TGTGCCAGCAGCCCGCAGGGAGGTGATAATTCACCCCTCCACTTT. This codes for CASSPQGGDNSPLHF. Based on the CDR3 plus reference TRBV2 and TRBJ1-6, the full variable domain is EPEVTQTPSHQVTQMGQEVILRCVPISNHLYFYWYRQILGQKVEFLVSFYNNEISEKSEIFDDQFSVERPDGSNFTLKIRSTKLEDSAMYFCASSPQGGDNSPLHFGNGTRLTVT.

The V and J genes are TRBV11-2 and TRBJ1-2; D perhaps matches TRBD1 (5 bases). Looked up from germline, CDR1 is SGHAT and CDR2 is FQNNGV. CDR3 length: 14 residues. The ends were cut back, 4 bases at V and 7 bases at J, with 16 bases in the middle. CDR3 sequence: CASSSPRAQGGYTF. CDR3 DNA: TGTGCCAGCAGCTCCCCCAGGGCCCAGGGTGGCTACACCTTC. Variable domain in full (rest from reference TRBV11-2 and TRBJ1-2): EAGVAQSPRYKIIEKRQSVAFWCNPISGHATLYWYQQILGQGPKLLIQFQNNGVVDDSQLPKDRFSAERLKGVDSTLKIQPAKLEDSAVYLCASSSPRAQGGYTFGSGTRLTVV.

The rearrangement links TRBV7-9 to TRBJ1-1; D ambiguous. Per germline, CDR1 SEHNR and CDR2 FQNEAQ (reference sequence). Deletions cut 1 base from V and 6 bases from J, with 12 bases between. The CDR3 runs to 14 residues. The CDR3: CASSLVAGMAEAFF. CDR3 nucleotide sequence: TGTGCCAGCAGCTTAGTAGCGGGGATGGCTGAAGCTTTCTTT.

V is TRBV6-5 and J is TRBJ1-3; the match to TRBD1 covers 7 bases. The CDR3 contains 14 residues. Germline lookup yields CDR1 MNHEY and CDR2 SVGAGI. Trimming cost V 11 bases and J 4 bases; bases outside gene matches: 11. CDR3 nucleotides: TGTGCCTCCGCCTCACAGGGGTTCGGAAACACCATATATTTT. This codes for CASASQGFGNTIYF.

The chain uses TRBV15 and TRBJ2-6; D remains ambiguous. Deletions cut 0 bases from V and 0 bases from J, with 9 bases between. CDR1 and CDR2 (germline): LNHNV, YYDKDF (reference sequence). The CDR3 has 17 amino acids. CDR3 amino acids: CATSRDARSSGANVLTF. DNA of the CDR3: TGTGCCACCAGCAGAGATGCCAGGAGCTCTGGGGCCAACGTCCTGACTTTC.